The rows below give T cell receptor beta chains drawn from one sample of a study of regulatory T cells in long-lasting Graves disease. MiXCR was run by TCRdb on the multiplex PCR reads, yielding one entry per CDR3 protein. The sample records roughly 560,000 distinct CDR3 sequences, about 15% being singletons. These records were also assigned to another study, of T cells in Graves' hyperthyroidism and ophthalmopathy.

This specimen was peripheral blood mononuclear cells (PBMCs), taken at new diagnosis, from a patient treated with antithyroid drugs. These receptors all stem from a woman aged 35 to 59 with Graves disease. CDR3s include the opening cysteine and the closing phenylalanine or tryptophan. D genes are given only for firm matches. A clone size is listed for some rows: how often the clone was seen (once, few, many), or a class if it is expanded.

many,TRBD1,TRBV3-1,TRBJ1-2,CASRPQGGINYGYTF,TGTGCCAGCAGACCCCAGGGGGGAATTAACTATGGCTACACCTTC
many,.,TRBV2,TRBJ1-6,CASSPSETLSPLHF,TGTGCCAGCAGTCCCAGTGAAACATTGTCACCCCTCCACTTT
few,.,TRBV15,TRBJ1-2,CATSSERTVYGYAF,TGTGCCACCAGCAGCGAACGGACAGTCTATGGCTACGCCTTC
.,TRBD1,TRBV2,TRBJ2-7,CASSQDRAGDEQYF,TGTGCCAGCAGTCAAGACAGGGCCGGGGACGAGCAGTACTTC
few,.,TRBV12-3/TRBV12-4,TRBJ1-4,CASSPLREKLFF,TGTGCCAGCAGCCCCCTGAGAGAAAAACTGTTTTTT
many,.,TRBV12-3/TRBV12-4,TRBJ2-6,CASVGRTGANVLTF,TGTGCCAGCGTAGGGAGGACTGGGGCCAACGTCCTGACTTTC
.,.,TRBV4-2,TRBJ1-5,CASSPPADSERQPQHF,TGTGCCAGCAGCCCTCCCGCGGACAGCGAGCGGCAGCCCCAGCATTTT
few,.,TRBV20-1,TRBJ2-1,CSANSEPYNEQLF,TGCAGTGCCAATAGCGAACCCTACAATGAGCAGCTCTTC
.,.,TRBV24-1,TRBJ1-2,CATSQQNYGYTF,TGTGCCACCAGCCAACAGAACTATGGCTACACCTTC
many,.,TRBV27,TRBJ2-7,CASSFFQGPAYEQYF,TGTGCCAGCAGTTTCTTCCAGGGTCCTGCGTACGAGCAGTACTTC
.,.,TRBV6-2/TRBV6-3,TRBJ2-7,CASRTGTGVIEQYF,TGTGCCAGCAGAACCGGGACCGGGGTTATCGAGCAGTACTTC
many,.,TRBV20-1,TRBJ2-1,CSASFLAGEQFF,TGCAGTGCTAGTTTCCTTGCGGGAGAGCAGTTCTTC
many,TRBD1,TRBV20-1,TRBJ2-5,CSAEGTGQETQYF,TGCAGTGCTGAAGGGACAGGGCAAGAGACCCAGTACTTC
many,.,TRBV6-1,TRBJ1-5,CASSRTGLPQHF,TGTGCCAGCAGTCGCACAGGGCTGCCCCAGCATTTT
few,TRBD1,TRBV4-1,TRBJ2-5,CASSRNGQGGETQYF,TGCGCCAGCAGCCGGAATGGACAGGGAGGCGAGACCCAGTACTTC
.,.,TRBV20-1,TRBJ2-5,CSARADYPQETQYF,TGCAGTGCTAGAGCAGACTATCCCCAAGAGACCCAGTACTTC
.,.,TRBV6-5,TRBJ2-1,CASSYSARGATYNEQFF,TGTGCCAGCAGTTACTCGGCCCGGGGGGCAACCTACAATGAGCAGTTCTTC
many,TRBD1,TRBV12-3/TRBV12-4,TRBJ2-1,CASSRRQGTSEQFF,TGTGCCAGCAGCCGAAGACAGGGTACGAGTGAGCAGTTCTTC